The source of this T cell receptor beta chain is a study of T cells in Graves' hyperthyroidism and ophthalmopathy. Germline V gene lookup returns CDR1 SGHTA and CDR2 FQGNSA. J gave up 2 bases and V 5 bases, and 13 bases lay outside the gene matches. The CDR3 sequence is 18 residues long. A few counts support this clonotype. There were TCR beta CDR3 regions amplified from RNA transcripts. Initially, a first-round RT-PCR of the TCR CDR3 employed the HTBI primer set. TCRdb itself ran the multiplex PCR reads through MiXCR, one entry per CDR3 protein. The data hold approximately 560,000 distinct CDR3 sequences, with around 16% observed a single time. Reasons for excluding patients were uncontrolled infection, other autoimmune disease, pregnancy or lactation.

The chain has TRBV7-2 and TRBJ2-3; 10 bases agree with TRBD2. The sequence was obtained from a woman aged 30 to 39 with Graves' hyperthyroidism. Sequenced: blood. CDR3 DNA: TGTGCCAGCAGCCCCCCCCCGAGGAGCGGGAGGGCCACAGATACGCAGTATTTT. This translates into CASSPPPRSGRATDTQYF.